This T cell receptor (beta chain) is drawn from a study of siplizumab effects on memory and regulatory T cells. Points from the study as a whole: It seemed that naive T cells were more diverse than memory cells and were major contributors to the alloresponse. A small minority of alloreactive clones were mapped to unstimulated subsets.

In regard to this clone: Its target is not known.

After removal of 8 bases from V and 2 bases from J, the junction contained 8 bases not matched to a gene. The CDR3 contains 14 residues. The V gene's germline CDR1 is MNHEY and CDR2 SMNVEV (reference sequence). Assayed TCR templates numbered roughly 100,000 for each sample. Libraries were prepared by immunoSEQ multiplex PCR; TCRdb keeps only in-frame clonotypes and omits some of them. This table holds about 85,000 clones, 95% found once. The genes are TRBV27 and TRBJ2-7; 8 bases are shared with TRBD1. The sequenced material came from CD8+ T cells sorted from blood. The receptor was isolated from a human donor in good health. Here the CDR3 DNA reads TGTGCCAGCGGGCCAAGACAGGGGCCCTACGAGCAGTACTTC. It specifies CASGPRQGPYEQYF.